A selection of T cell receptor beta chains follows, all from one sample in a study of cytomegalovirus exposure and HLA in healthy donors. Sequencing used immunoSEQ multiplex PCR; TCRdb keeps in-frame clones, though not all of them. The data contain roughly 120,000 clones, 80% of them seen just once; the ten biggest clones take up roughly 3%. Sequencing was performed on PBMCs. These TCRs come from a male donor in good health and CMV-seronegative. Each CDR3 is given with its conserved first and last residue. A D gene is named only where the DNA matches it firmly. Rows may omit the clone size; those that give it use once, few, many or a size class.

v_call	j_call	d_call	clone_size	cdr3_nt	cdr3_aa
TRBV14	TRBJ2-5	.	once	TGTGCCAGCAGCCAAGACAGGGCAGAGACCCAGTACTTC	CASSQDRAETQYF
TRBV30	TRBJ2-5	TRBD1	.	TGTGCCTGGAGCGAAAAGCCGGGACAGGGGGAGACCCAGTACTTC	CAWSEKPGQGETQYF
TRBV7-2	TRBJ2-3	.	.	TGTGCCAGCGGTCGGACTAGCACAGATACGCAGTATTTT	CASGRTSTDTQYF
TRBV6-4	TRBJ1-2	TRBD1	.	TGTGCCAGCAGTGACGGGGACAGTAACTATGGCTACACCTTC	CASSDGDSNYGYTF
TRBV19	TRBJ2-6	.	.	TGTGCCAGTAGTCCGCGGGAAATGATCTCTGGGGCCAACGTCCTGACTTTC	CASSPREMISGANVLTF
TRBV5-6	TRBJ2-7	.	few	TGTGCCAGCAGCTTGACCGGGACATACGAGCAGTACTTC	CASSLTGTYEQYF
TRBV5-1	TRBJ2-1	.	.	TGCGCCAGCAGGGAGCGGTTCTCCTACAATGAGCAGTTCTTC	CASRERFSYNEQFF
TRBV15	TRBJ1-1	.	.	TGTGCCACCAGCAGAGATACCACTCGGACAGCTGGGCCTGAAGCTTTCTTT	CATSRDTTRTAGPEAFF
TRBV5-4	TRBJ1-5	.	.	TGTGCCAGCAGCTTGGGTGGCGCTGAGGGTCAGCCCCAGCATTTT	CASSLGGAEGQPQHF
TRBV30	TRBJ2-1	.	.	TGTGCCTGGAGTGAGTCAGCCCGGAGAAAGCAGTTCTTC	CAWSESARRKQFF
TRBV19	TRBJ2-2	.	.	TGTGCCAGTAGGGGGAGCCCAATCACCGGGGAGCTGTTTTTT	CASRGSPITGELFF
TRBV5-1	TRBJ2-3	TRBD2	.	TGCGCCAGCAGCGGGGGGTCTAGCGGCCTTACAGATACGCAGTATTTT	CASSGGSSGLTDTQYF
TRBV5-1	TRBJ2-2	TRBD2	once	TGCGCCAGCAGCCACACCTGGCCGGCGCGGGGGAGCACCGGGGAGCTGTTTTTT	CASSHTWPARGSTGELFF
TRBV5-6	TRBJ1-2	.	.	TGTGCCAGCAGCCCTACAGGGACGCATGGCTACACCTTC	CASSPTGTHGYTF
TRBV5-6	TRBJ1-6	TRBD1	.	TGTGCCAGCAGCTGGAGGTTCGGGACAGGGGACCATAATTCACCCCTCCACTTT	CASSWRFGTGDHNSPLHF
TRBV19	TRBJ2-5	TRBD2	.	TGTGCCAGTCAATCTAGCGGGAGACAAGAGGCCCAGTACTTC	CASQSSGRQEAQYF
TRBV7-6	TRBJ2-3	.	.	TGTGCCAGCAGCCGAATTCAGGGAAATTCACTCCTCACAGATACGCAGTATTTT	CASSRIQGNSLLTDTQYF
TRBV19	TRBJ1-5	TRBD1	.	TGTGCCAGCAAACAGGGGGATCAGCCCCAGCATTTT	CASKQGDQPQHF
TRBV12-5	TRBJ2-7	.	.	TGTGCTAGTGGTTTGAGGAGGGAGTGGTCCTACGAGCAGTACTTC	CASGLRREWSYEQYF
TRBV6-4	TRBJ1-2	.	few	TGTGCCAGCAGATCATTTAACAGGGATAACTATGGCTACACCTTC	CASRSFNRDNYGYTF
TRBV25-1	TRBJ2-1	TRBD1	.	TGTGCCAGCAGTTTGCCGGGACAGGGGAATGAGCAGTTCTTC	CASSLPGQGNEQFF
TRBV10-1	TRBJ1-1	TRBD1	.	TGCGCCAGCAGTGAGTCGACTTGGGACAGGGGAACTGAAGCTTTCTTT	CASSESTWDRGTEAFF
TRBV6-1	TRBJ2-7	TRBD2	few	TGTGCCAGCAGTGAGACTAGCGGGGGGCGCCACTCCTACTACGAGCAGTACTTC	CASSETSGGRHSYYEQYF
TRBV11-2	TRBJ1-6	TRBD1	.	TGTGCCAGCAGCCGATCGACAGGGGTCCGAATTTCACCCCTCCACTTT	CASSRSTGVRISPLHF
TRBV25-1	TRBJ2-3	TRBD2	.	TGTGCCAGCAGTGAATACAGACTAGCGGGAGAGGCAGATACGCAGTATTTT	CASSEYRLAGEADTQYF
TRBV7-3	TRBJ1-6	.	.	TGTGCCAGCAGCCCTGGGGGCCATTCACCCCTCCACTTT	CASSPGGHSPLHF
TRBV28	TRBJ2-7	.	.	TGTGCCAGCAGTCTGGGGGGAAACGAGCAGTACTTC	CASSLGGNEQYF
TRBV5-1	TRBJ1-1	.	.	TGCGCCAGCAGCTGGCAGGGCACTGAAGCTTTCTTT	CASSWQGTEAFF
TRBV9	TRBJ1-2	TRBD1	.	TGTGCCAGCAGCGTGTCCGGGACAGGGCTCTATGGCTACACCTTC	CASSVSGTGLYGYTF
TRBV5-1	TRBJ1-6	.	.	TGCGCCAGCAGCTTGGGTACAGGGTCTGAGTCACCCCTCCACTTT	CASSLGTGSESPLHF
TRBV14	TRBJ1-6	.	.	TGTGCCAGTGCCCGGGAGGCGCGGAATTCACCCCTCCACTTT	CASAREARNSPLHF
TRBV5-4	TRBJ2-1	TRBD2	.	TGTGCCAGCAGCCGGGGACTAGCGGGAGGGGACGGTGAGCAGTTCTTC	CASSRGLAGGDGEQFF
TRBV7-2	TRBJ2-1	TRBD2	few	TGTGCCAGCAGCTCCCTAGCGGGGTACAATGAGCAGTTCTTC	CASSSLAGYNEQFF
TRBV4-1	TRBJ1-1	TRBD1	.	TGCGCCAGCAGCCAAGGAGGGGGCCGCAGGGGTGAAGCTTTCTTT	CASSQGGGRRGEAFF